The rows below give T cell receptor beta chains drawn from one sample of a study of T cells in Graves' hyperthyroidism and ophthalmopathy. TCRdb reanalysed the multiplex PCR reads using MiXCR and keeps one entry per CDR3 protein. This table has about 540,000 distinct CDR3 sequences, more than 45% appearing once. What was sequenced was peripheral blood or thyroid tissue (not recorded which). The receptors stem from a woman aged 18-30 years with Graves' hyperthyroidism. CDR3s include the opening cysteine and the closing phenylalanine or tryptophan. D genes are given only for firm matches. Some rows mark clone size as missing; the rest say once, few, many or name a class of expanded clone.

j_gene: TRBJ2-7; d_gene: .; abundance: .; v_gene: TRBV5-1; CDR3nt: TGCGCCAGCAGCTCTCCGGGCCTCCTCTACGAGCAGTACTTC; CDR3aa: CASSSPGLLYEQYF
j_gene: TRBJ1-5; d_gene: .; abundance: .; v_gene: TRBV24-1; CDR3nt: TGTGCCACCAGTGATCGGACAGAACCGCATCAGCCCCAGCATTTT; CDR3aa: CATSDRTEPHQPQHF
j_gene: TRBJ1-2; d_gene: TRBD1; abundance: few; v_gene: TRBV2; CDR3nt: TGTGCCAGCAGTGAACTGACAGGGAGGACGTACTATGGCTACACCTTC; CDR3aa: CASSELTGRTYYGYTF
j_gene: TRBJ2-7; d_gene: TRBD1; abundance: .; v_gene: TRBV6-6; CDR3nt: TGTGCCAGCAGAGTTACGTGGACAGGGAGAAACGAGCAGTACTTC; CDR3aa: CASRVTWTGRNEQYF
j_gene: TRBJ1-3; d_gene: .; abundance: .; v_gene: TRBV5-6; CDR3nt: TGTGCCAGCAGCTTGGAACCCTCCGGAAACACCATATATTTT; CDR3aa: CASSLEPSGNTIYF
j_gene: TRBJ1-2; d_gene: TRBD1; abundance: few; v_gene: TRBV10-3; CDR3nt: TGTGCCATCAGTGAGGACGGGACAGGGGACTATGGCTACACCTTC; CDR3aa: CAISEDGTGDYGYTF
j_gene: TRBJ1-2; d_gene: .; abundance: .; v_gene: TRBV25-1; CDR3nt: TGTGCCAGCAGTGAATACACAGGGTACTATGGCTACACCTTC; CDR3aa: CASSEYTGYYGYTF
j_gene: TRBJ1-2; d_gene: .; abundance: .; v_gene: TRBV6-5; CDR3nt: TGTGCCATCAGTTCCTCGGGGGATGGCTACACCTTC; CDR3aa: CAISSSGDGYTF
j_gene: TRBJ1-5; d_gene: .; abundance: .; v_gene: TRBV24-1; CDR3nt: TGTGCCACCAGTGGAAGGGGCTCCAATCAGCCCCAGCATTTT; CDR3aa: CATSGRGSNQPQHF
j_gene: TRBJ2-7; d_gene: .; abundance: .; v_gene: TRBV10-3; CDR3nt: TGTGCCAGCGGGGAGGCCGGGATCGAGCAGTACTTC; CDR3aa: CASGEAGIEQYF
j_gene: TRBJ1-2; d_gene: TRBD1; abundance: few; v_gene: TRBV24-1; CDR3nt: TGTGCCAGCAGTTGGGGACAGGCGAGCTATGGCTACACCTTC; CDR3aa: CASSWGQASYGYTF
j_gene: TRBJ2-5; d_gene: .; abundance: .; v_gene: TRBV11-1; CDR3nt: TGTGCCAGCGGCTTAGTTTTAGAGACCCAGTACTTC; CDR3aa: CASGLVLETQYF
j_gene: TRBJ2-7; d_gene: .; abundance: .; v_gene: TRBV25-1; CDR3nt: TGTGCCAGCAGTTACCCGAGCTTAGCTACCTACGAGCAGTACTTC; CDR3aa: CASSYPSLATYEQYF
j_gene: TRBJ2-7; d_gene: TRBD2; abundance: .; v_gene: TRBV4-3; CDR3nt: TGCGCCAGCAGCTCCCTGGGGGGGGTCAGCAACGAGCAGTACTTC; CDR3aa: CASSSLGGVSNEQYF
j_gene: TRBJ1-2; d_gene: TRBD1; abundance: many; v_gene: TRBV10-3; CDR3nt: TGTGCCATCAGTGAGGACAGGGGCGAAGGCTACACCTTC; CDR3aa: CAISEDRGEGYTF
j_gene: TRBJ1-6; d_gene: .; abundance: many; v_gene: TRBV7-9; CDR3nt: TGTGCCAGCAGCCACAACCGGGATTCACCCCTCCACTTT; CDR3aa: CASSHNRDSPLHF
j_gene: TRBJ2-5; d_gene: TRBD2; abundance: many; v_gene: TRBV7-2; CDR3nt: TGTGCCAGCAGCCCTTGGACTAGCGGCCTCCAAGAGACCCAGTACTTC; CDR3aa: CASSPWTSGLQETQYF
j_gene: TRBJ1-3; d_gene: TRBD1; abundance: .; v_gene: TRBV20-1; CDR3nt: TGCAGTGCTAGGCCTCAGGGGGCAGCGGTATCTGGAAACACCATATATTTT; CDR3aa: CSARPQGAAVSGNTIYF
j_gene: TRBJ2-7; d_gene: .; abundance: many; v_gene: TRBV7-9; CDR3nt: TGTGCCAGCGAGGGGGGAGGTAACTCCTACGAGCAGTACTTC; CDR3aa: CASEGGGNSYEQYF
j_gene: TRBJ1-2; d_gene: TRBD1; abundance: few; v_gene: TRBV2; CDR3nt: TGTGCCAGCAGTTCGGACAGGTCCCTCAGCGGCTACACCTTC; CDR3aa: CASSSDRSLSGYTF
j_gene: TRBJ2-5; d_gene: TRBD2; abundance: few; v_gene: TRBV9; CDR3nt: TGTGCCAGCAGCTCGAGGGGCGGGAGGGGAGAGACCCAGTACTTC; CDR3aa: CASSSRGGRGETQYF
j_gene: TRBJ1-6; d_gene: TRBD1; abundance: many; v_gene: TRBV19; CDR3nt: TGTGCCAGTAAGAGGGACAGTCAAAGTGGTTCACCCCTCCACTTT; CDR3aa: CASKRDSQSGSPLHF
j_gene: TRBJ2-2; d_gene: TRBD1; abundance: .; v_gene: TRBV7-9; CDR3nt: TGTGCCAGCAGCCAAGGGGACAGGGACACCGGGGAGCTGTTTTTT; CDR3aa: CASSQGDRDTGELFF
j_gene: TRBJ1-2; d_gene: TRBD1; abundance: .; v_gene: TRBV19; CDR3nt: TGTGCCAGTGCAGGGGGAAGCTATGGCTACACCTTC; CDR3aa: CASAGGSYGYTF
j_gene: TRBJ2-7; d_gene: TRBD2; abundance: .; v_gene: TRBV19; CDR3nt: TGTGCCAGTAGTATGGGCGGGAGACCCTACGAGCAGTACTTC; CDR3aa: CASSMGGRPYEQYF
j_gene: TRBJ1-4; d_gene: .; abundance: many; v_gene: TRBV14; CDR3nt: TGTGCCAGCAGCCTGCAAGATGATGAAAAACTGTTTTTT; CDR3aa: CASSLQDDEKLFF
j_gene: TRBJ2-7; d_gene: TRBD2; abundance: few; v_gene: TRBV12-3/TRBV12-4; CDR3nt: TGTGCCAGCAGTTTGACTAGCGGATACTACGAGCAGTACTTC; CDR3aa: CASSLTSGYYEQYF
j_gene: TRBJ1-1; d_gene: .; abundance: few; v_gene: TRBV7-2; CDR3nt: TGTGCCAGCAGCTTAGAGGGAGGGGCAGGGTGGGACACTGAAGCTTTCTTT; CDR3aa: CASSLEGGAGWDTEAFF
j_gene: TRBJ1-2; d_gene: .; abundance: .; v_gene: TRBV19; CDR3nt: TGTGCCAGTAGTATAGGGGGCCGGGATGGCTACACCTTC; CDR3aa: CASSIGGRDGYTF
j_gene: TRBJ2-7; d_gene: TRBD1; abundance: many; v_gene: TRBV15; CDR3nt: TGTGCCACCAGCAGAGATGAGGGGGCGGACGAGCAGTACTTC; CDR3aa: CATSRDEGADEQYF
j_gene: TRBJ2-7; d_gene: .; abundance: .; v_gene: TRBV15; CDR3nt: TGTGCCACCAGCAGCATCGCAGCAGGTTACGAGCAGTACTTC; CDR3aa: CATSSIAAGYEQYF
j_gene: TRBJ1-3; d_gene: .; abundance: few; v_gene: TRBV12-3/TRBV12-4; CDR3nt: TGTGCCAGCAGTTTCTCACGAGGAAACACCATATATTTT; CDR3aa: CASSFSRGNTIYF
j_gene: TRBJ1-5; d_gene: .; abundance: .; v_gene: TRBV10-3; CDR3nt: TGTGCCATCAGTGCAGAGGGGACCCTCCAGCATTTT; CDR3aa: CAISAEGTLQHF
j_gene: TRBJ1-1; d_gene: .; abundance: .; v_gene: TRBV7-2; CDR3nt: TGTGCCAGCAGCTTAGGATTCGGGGGCACTGAAGCTTTCTTT; CDR3aa: CASSLGFGGTEAFF
j_gene: TRBJ1-1; d_gene: .; abundance: .; v_gene: TRBV10-3; CDR3nt: TGTGCCATCTCAGGCCTAGAAGCTTTCTTT; CDR3aa: CAISGLEAFF
j_gene: TRBJ1-4; d_gene: TRBD1; abundance: .; v_gene: TRBV5-1; CDR3nt: TGCGCCAGCAGCTTTGGACAGGGGAGGGTTGAAAAACTGTTTTTT; CDR3aa: CASSFGQGRVEKLFF
j_gene: TRBJ2-2; d_gene: .; abundance: .; v_gene: TRBV7-9; CDR3nt: TGTGCCAGCAGCTTCTTGACTGTTGCGAACACCGGGGAGCTGTTTTTT; CDR3aa: CASSFLTVANTGELFF
j_gene: TRBJ1-4; d_gene: TRBD1; abundance: .; v_gene: TRBV29-1; CDR3nt: TGCAGCGTTGACGACCGGGACAGGGGGAATGAAAAACTGTTTTTT; CDR3aa: CSVDDRDRGNEKLFF
j_gene: TRBJ1-4; d_gene: TRBD1; abundance: .; v_gene: TRBV29-1; CDR3nt: TGCAGCGCCCACAGGGGTGAAAAACTGTTTTTT; CDR3aa: CSAHRGEKLFF